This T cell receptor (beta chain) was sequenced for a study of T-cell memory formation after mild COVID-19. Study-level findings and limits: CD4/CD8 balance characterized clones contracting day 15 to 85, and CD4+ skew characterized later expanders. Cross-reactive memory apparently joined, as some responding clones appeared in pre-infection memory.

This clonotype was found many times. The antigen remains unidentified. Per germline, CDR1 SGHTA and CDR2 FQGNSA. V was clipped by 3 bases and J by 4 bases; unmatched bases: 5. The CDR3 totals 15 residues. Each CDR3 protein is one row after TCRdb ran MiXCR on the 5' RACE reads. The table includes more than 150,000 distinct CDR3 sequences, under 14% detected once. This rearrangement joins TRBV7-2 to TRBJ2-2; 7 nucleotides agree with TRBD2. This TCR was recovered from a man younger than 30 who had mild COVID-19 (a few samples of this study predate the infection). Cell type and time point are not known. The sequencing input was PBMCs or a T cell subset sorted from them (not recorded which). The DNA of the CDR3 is TGTGCCAGCAGCTTCAGCGGGGCTGGCACCGGGGAGCTGTTTTTT. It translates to CASSFSGAGTGELFF.